This TCR beta chain was retrieved from a study of blood T cell repertoires in COVID-19. About the study: Spain, Italy and the United States supplied samples that represented acute and convalescent COVID-19. T cells, B-cell-depleted T cells, or PBMCs provided the cDNA or gDNA that served as material.

Methods used by the authors: Nucleated cell number was recorded as an estimate derived from reference gene primer amplification. Sequencing used immunoSEQ multiplex PCR; TCRdb keeps in-frame clones, though not all of them. V and J calls and clone size are copied from that table; D and trimming were computed from the DNA. The data show 90,000 to 130,000 clones, with over 80% seen just once and 4% to 4.5% held by the top ten. This clone was detected once. This TCR came from a woman between 65 and 79 years old with acute or convalescent COVID-19. Sequencing was carried out using peripheral blood.

CDR3 in amino acids: CASSIGTGSTDTQYF. CDR3 coding DNA: TGTGCCAGTAGTATTGGGACAGGGAGCACAGATACGCAGTATTTT. V gene TRBV19 combines with J gene TRBJ2-3; TRBD1 matches at 9 bases. With V trimmed by 3 bases and J by 0 bases, 1 base remained unmatched. The germline V gene has CDR1 LNHDA and CDR2 SQIVND (reference sequence). The CDR3 runs 15 residues.